Below, one TCR beta chain is given with its context. The specificity of this receptor is unknown. One base away there is no much larger clone; base qualities are not given. The library relied on 5' RACE. Sequencer: Illumina HiSeq 2500. A second PCR of roughly 6 to 11 cycles was run with a J-beta primer mix and a sample-barcoded 5' primer. Each TCR beta cDNA molecule received a unique molecular identifier from a template-switch 5' adaptor carrying 12 random nucleotides. Each sample yielded at least 2.5 million CDR3-containing paired-end reads. First-strand cDNA synthesis was performed from all RNA using the Mint cDNA synthesis kit, with priming by a TRBC-specific oligonucleotide. Following uracil-DNA glycosylase treatment, all cDNA underwent a first 18-cycle PCR with the universal primers M1SS and BC2_uni_R. From the authors' description of their analysis: For normalization, 1 million high-quality reads were randomly selected from each sample, with every read carrying a distinct molecular identifier. Instead of being binned into consensus sequences, reads that shared molecular identifiers were thrown out. CDR3 identification, clonotype clustering and error correction used MiTCR with a Q25 quality threshold and the strictest error-elimination algorithm. A nonparametric unseen species model using Euler transformation provided a lower-bound estimate of total TCR beta diversity. TCRdb redid the processing of the public reads, applying fastp at Q25 and MiXCR, and retained in-frame beta chains. One record per CDR3 amino acid sequence lists the most common genes and DNA. These V and J calls derive from TCRdb rather than the authors' analysis. This sample lists 650,000 to 1,000,000 distinct CDR3 sequences; around 36% were detected once. Under 15% of the sample is held by the ten biggest clonotypes.

The roughly 37 donors, aged 6 to 90 years, were systemically healthy Caucasian individuals from Russia. Each donor gave about 10 milliliters of peripheral blood, drawn into EDTA-treated Vacutainer tubes. PBMCs were isolated by Ficoll-Paque density-gradient centrifugation, with at least 6.5 million obtained per sample. Total RNA was extracted from PBMCs with Trizol reagent, with at least 5 micrograms obtained per sample. Naive CD45RAhigh/CD27high T cell percentages were measured by flow cytometry on a PBMC aliquot from every donor. Trimming leaves V shorter by 3 bases and J shorter by 11 bases, with the junction holding 18 bases beyond the gene matches. Via the germline V gene, CDR1 is SGHRS and CDR2 YFSETQ. The CDR3 measures 17 amino acids from cysteine to phenylalanine. Just CDR3 DNA is preserved here, 51 bases in frame from base 1. This record comes from a study of blood T cells in healthy people across ages (dated by TCRdb to about 2015). Regarding the research as a whole: In model experiments, roughly one uniquely barcoded TCR beta cDNA molecule per two T cells was captured by template switching. To track age-related changes in TCR beta repertoire diversity, the study relied on deep sequencing normalized with unique cDNA molecular identifiers. Four age groups were formed from the donors: young (average about 16 years), middle-aged (approximately 41), aged (roughly 58) and long-lived (roughly 81). Donors of different ages were randomly distributed across sequencing lanes to avoid experimental bias. Using the same blood draw, the study looked at two additional independent replicas of 1 million unique cDNA reads for two donors, one aged 18 to 29 and the other aged 80 or older. The full study reports these points: A strong correlation was found between observed TCR beta diversity and the percentage of naive T cells measured by flow cytometry. Donor CMV infection status was unknown, potentially confounding age-related changes in expanded clonotypes. Estimates of total diversity from one million sequenced T cells were regarded as lower bounds and underestimates. Bulk unsorted PBMC profiling prevented conclusive comparison of naive and antigen-experienced compartments. Compared with the aged group, the long-lived group had more naive CD4+ T cells, fewer expanded clones and increased TCR diversity, a pattern suggesting age selection. Observed TCR beta diversity per million T cells fell roughly linearly with age, and a significant reduction was already apparent by age roughly 40.

Sequenced material: blood. Recombination joined TRBV5-1 with TRBJ2-5; 11 bases in the junction line up with TRBD1. The sequence derives from a young man in good health. The CDR3 amino acid sequence is: CASSSLRLGQGVNEQYF. The nucleotide sequence is given as TGCGCCAGCAGCTCTCTTCGACTGGGACAGGGGGTGAATGAGCAGTACTTC.